The 5 T cell receptor beta chains presented below share a single source sample, sequenced in a study of shared clonotypes between healthy human individuals (dated by TCRdb to about 2020). CD8 naive samples were CD45RO-negative cells positively selected for CCR7, giving a CD45RA+CCR7+ population that excluded TemRA cells. Library preparation was by the immunoSEQ multiplex PCR assay. This immuneACCESS table, as held by TCRdb, lists in-frame sequences with V and J called but not all clones. Of the missing ones, under half trace to an unresolved V gene in checked studies; the others have no known cause. The sample has about 2 million clones on record, about 94% of them singletons. The ten largest make up 0.85% to 1.3% of the sample. Sequenced input: naive CD8+ T cells sorted from blood. The sample's cell subset or site label is to be understood as: CD45RA+CCR7+. These receptor sequences come from a young man in good health.

The chain links TRBV19 to TRBJ2-7; D is unresolved. The CDR3 extends over 14 amino acids. Trimming removed 3 bases from V and 2 bases from J, with 11 bases in between. Germline values: CDR1 LNHDA, CDR2 SQIVND (reference sequence). The CDR3 protein is CASSMEYAPYEQYF. As DNA, the CDR3 is TGTGCCAGTAGTATGGAGTACGCCCCCTACGAGCAGTACTTC.

The chain recombines TRBV4-1 with TRBJ2-3; D possibly corresponds to TRBD2 (6 bases). Germline V CDR1 and CDR2: MGHRA, YSYEKL. This CDR3 contains 18 residues. Trimming shortened V by 0 bases and J by 5 bases, and 21 bases separated the two germline ends. The CDR3 bases are TGCGCCAGCAGCCAAGAATCGGGCCTACGGACTAATAGAGATACGCAGTATTTT. Translation gives CASSQESGLRTNRDTQYF.

This chain connects TRBV19 to TRBJ2-3, with no clear D. V gave up 5 bases and J gave up 1 base, with 7 bases separating them. The V gene's germline CDR1 is LNHDA and CDR2 SQIVND (reference sequence). The CDR3 is made up of 13 amino acids. CDR3 DNA sequence: TGTGCCAGTAGTGTACTCGGCACAGATACGCAGTATTTT. It yields the protein CASSVLGTDTQYF.

This chain joins TRBV28 and TRBJ2-2; weak D call: TRBD2 (5 bases). This CDR3 has 14 amino acids. V lost 4 bases, J lost 3 bases, and 9 bases lay in between. CDR1 MDHEN and CDR2 SYDVKM come from the germline V gene. The CDR3 DNA reads as TGTGCCAGCAGTTCACCGGGATACACCGGGGAGCTGTTTTTT. The encoded protein is CASSSPGYTGELFF.

The V call is TRBV27, the J call TRBJ2-2; 11 bases agree with TRBD2. Germline trimming cut 2 bases from V and 1 base from J; bases unmatched to any gene: 6. This CDR3 is built from 18 residues. CDR1 is MNHEY and CDR2 is SMNVEV in the germline V gene (reference sequence). CDR3 nucleotides: TGTGCCAGCAGTTTAGCACTAGCGGGAGTTGGGAACACCGGGGAGCTGTTTTTT. Translating gives CASSLALAGVGNTGELFF.